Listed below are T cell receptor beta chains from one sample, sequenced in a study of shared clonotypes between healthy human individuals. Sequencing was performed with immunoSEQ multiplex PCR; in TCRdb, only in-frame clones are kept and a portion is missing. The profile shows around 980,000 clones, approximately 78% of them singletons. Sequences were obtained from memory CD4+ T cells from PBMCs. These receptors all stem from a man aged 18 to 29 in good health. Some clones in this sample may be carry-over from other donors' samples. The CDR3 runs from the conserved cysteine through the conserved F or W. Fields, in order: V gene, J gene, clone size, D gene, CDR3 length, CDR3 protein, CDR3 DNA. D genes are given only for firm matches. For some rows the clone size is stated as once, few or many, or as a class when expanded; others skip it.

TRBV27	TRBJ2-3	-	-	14	CASSPLGLRDTQYF	TGTGCCAGCAGTCCCCTCGGTTTGAGAGATACGCAGTATTTT
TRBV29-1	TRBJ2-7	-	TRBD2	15	CSPLDGGEESYEQYF	TGCAGCCCTCTGGACGGGGGGGAGGAGTCCTACGAGCAGTACTTC
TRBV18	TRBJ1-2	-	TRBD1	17	CASSPPGTGGSLGGYTF	TGTGCCAGCTCACCACCCGGGACAGGGGGCTCCCTTGGAGGCTACACCTTC
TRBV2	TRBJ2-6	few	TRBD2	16	CASRVAGGPGANVLTF	TGTGCCAGCAGGGTAGCGGGAGGGCCTGGGGCCAACGTCCTGACTTTC
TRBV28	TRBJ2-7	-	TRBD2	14	CASSPTGTRYEQYF	TGTGCCAGCAGTCCAACCGGGACTAGATACGAGCAGTACTTC
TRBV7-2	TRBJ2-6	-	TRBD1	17	CASSKDRGLAGANVLTF	TGTGCCAGCAGCAAGGACAGGGGGCTGGCTGGGGCCAACGTCCTGACTTTC
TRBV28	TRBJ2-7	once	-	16	CASSSGTLIRNYEQYF	TGTGCCAGCAGTTCCGGGACCCTTATAAGAAACTACGAGCAGTACTTC
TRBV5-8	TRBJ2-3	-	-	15	CASSLGAVSTDTQYF	TGTGCCAGCAGCTTGGGAGCGGTAAGCACAGATACGCAGTATTTT
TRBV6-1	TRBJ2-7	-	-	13	CASRTGTSYEQYF	TGTGCCAGCAGGACCGGGACAAGCTACGAGCAGTACTTC
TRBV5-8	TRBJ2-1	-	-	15	CASSLGLATYNEQFF	TGTGCCAGCAGCTTGGGCCTAGCGACCTACAATGAGCAGTTCTTC
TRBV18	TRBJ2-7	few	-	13	CASSPNEGYEQYF	TGTGCCAGCTCACCAAACGAGGGGTATGAGCAGTACTTC
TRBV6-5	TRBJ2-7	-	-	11	CASSYRDEQYF	TGTGCCAGCAGTTATAGGGACGAGCAGTACTTC
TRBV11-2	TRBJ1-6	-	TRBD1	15	CASSLLRGSRTPLHF	TGTGCCAGCAGCTTACTCAGGGGGTCCCGAACACCCCTCCACTTT
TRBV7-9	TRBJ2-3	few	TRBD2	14	CASSLAASTDTQYF	TGTGCCAGCAGCCTAGCGGCTAGCACAGATACGCAGTATTTT
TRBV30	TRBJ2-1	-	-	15	CAWSVRGFGLNEQFF	TGTGCCTGGAGTGTCCGGGGTTTCGGTCTCAATGAGCAGTTCTTC
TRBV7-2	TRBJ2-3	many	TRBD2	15	CASSSSAGEADTQYF	TGTGCCAGCAGCTCCTCAGCGGGAGAGGCAGATACGCAGTATTTT
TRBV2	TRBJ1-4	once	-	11	CATRGNEKLFF	TGTGCCACCCGGGGAAATGAAAAACTGTTTTTT
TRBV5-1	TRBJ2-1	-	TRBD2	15	CASSSLAGGGDEQFF	TGCGCCAGCAGCTCACTAGCGGGGGGAGGTGATGAGCAGTTCTTC
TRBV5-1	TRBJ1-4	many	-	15	CASSFLGSRNEKLFF	TGCGCCAGCAGCTTTTTAGGCAGCCGTAATGAAAAACTGTTTTTT
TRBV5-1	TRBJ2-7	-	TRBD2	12	CASSLEGRGQYF	TGCGCCAGCAGCTTGGAGGGGAGGGGGCAGTACTTC
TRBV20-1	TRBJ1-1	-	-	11	CSASRSTEAFF	TGCAGTGCTTCGAGGTCCACTGAAGCTTTCTTT
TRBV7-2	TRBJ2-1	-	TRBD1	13	CASSLVPNRGRFF	TGTGCCAGCAGCTTGGTCCCAAACAGGGGGCGGTTCTTC
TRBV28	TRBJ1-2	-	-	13	CASTPADSYGYTF	TGTGCCAGCACCCCGGCGGACAGCTATGGCTACACCTTC
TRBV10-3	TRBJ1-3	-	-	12	CATGVSGNTIYF	TGTGCCACGGGAGTTTCTGGAAACACCATATATTTT
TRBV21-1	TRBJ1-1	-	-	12	CASSNRATEAFF	TGTGCCAGCAGCAACAGGGCCACTGAAGCTTTCTTT
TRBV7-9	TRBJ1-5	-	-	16	CASSFGQRGSNQPQHF	TGTGCCAGCAGCTTCGGCCAGAGGGGCAGCAATCAGCCCCAGCATTTT
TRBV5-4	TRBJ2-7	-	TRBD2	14	CASSLPGTSGYPYF	TGTGCCAGCAGCTTGCCGGGGACTAGCGGGTATCCGTACTTC
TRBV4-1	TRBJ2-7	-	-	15	CASSQAVSRRYEQYF	TGCGCCAGCAGCCAAGCGGTCTCCCGGAGGTACGAGCAGTACTTC
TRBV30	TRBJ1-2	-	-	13	CAWDDWGGDGYTF	TGTGCCTGGGACGATTGGGGGGGAGATGGCTACACCTTC
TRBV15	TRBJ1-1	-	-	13	CATGIGRGTEAFF	TGTGCCACCGGGATTGGCAGGGGCACTGAAGCTTTCTTT
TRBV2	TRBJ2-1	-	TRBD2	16	CASSERVGRANNEQFF	TGTGCCAGCAGTGAAAGGGTCGGGAGGGCCAACAATGAGCAGTTCTTC
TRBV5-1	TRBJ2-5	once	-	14	CASSTGPVEETQYF	TGCGCCAGCAGCACCGGTCCAGTCGAAGAGACCCAGTACTTC
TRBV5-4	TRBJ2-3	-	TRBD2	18	CASSLEGLAGGGTDTQYF	TGTGCCAGCAGCTTGGAAGGGCTAGCGGGAGGGGGCACAGATACGCAGTATTTT
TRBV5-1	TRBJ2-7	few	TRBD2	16	CASSLGHSGRSYEQYF	TGCGCCAGCAGCTTGGGTCATAGCGGGAGATCTTACGAGCAGTACTTC
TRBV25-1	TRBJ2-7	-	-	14	CASSKMTGSYEQYF	TGTGCCAGCAGTAAAATGACTGGATCCTACGAGCAGTACTTC
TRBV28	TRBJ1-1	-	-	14	CASSLGGENTEAFF	TGTGCCAGCAGCCTAGGGGGGGAGAACACTGAAGCTTTCTTT